This T cell receptor beta chain comes out of a study of T cells in Graves' hyperthyroidism and ophthalmopathy (dated by TCRdb to the late 2010s). Context from the whole study: Peripheral blood samples were taken at the time of initial diagnosis, prior to any treatment. A discovery cohort of roughly 100 patients, 43 with Graves' ophthalmopathy and 55 to 60 with stable Graves' hyperthyroidism, was used to find distinguishing TCR V-J signatures. Prospective prediction of ophthalmopathy was tested in an independent validation cohort consisting of 18 hyperthyroidism patients and some 16 patients who later progressed to ophthalmopathy. The 100 discovery patients were divided at random into training and test sets in a 7:3 ratio. The study also compared thyroid tissue and blood T-cell repertoires from a handful of Graves' hyperthyroidism patients. After blood sampling, hyperthyroidism patients were treated with methimazole at a starting dose of 30 mg daily, and ophthalmopathy patients were treated with high-dose intravenous methylprednisolone. The paper describes TCR Vbeta CDR3 sequencing of more than 120 peripheral blood samples, made up of some 40 ophthalmopathy patients, roughly 72 hyperthyroidism patients and roughly 17 progressor patients.

Points the paper makes about the study in general: In validation, the model predicted progression to ophthalmopathy a median of roughly 6.1 months before onset, with 65% to 71% sensitivity and about 72% specificity. Blood samples also contained most of the expanded thyroid clonotypes (frequency above 0.001), which suggests that blood repertoires may reflect thyroid immune responses. In cross-validation, a model built on a 13 V-J signature told ophthalmopathy apart from stable hyperthyroidism with over 85% sensitivity and about 81% specificity, and in testing the same model reached 80%/75%. No statistical method was used to set the sample size in advance, and investigators knew the group allocation.

For this clonotype: Its antigen remains unidentified. The sample holds no much larger clone one base away, and base qualities are not on file.

The trim is 6 bases for V and 2 bases for J, with a gap of 16 bases between the germline ends. The germline V gene gives CDR1 as MRHNA and CDR2 as SNTAGT. Including the terminal cysteine and phenylalanine, the CDR3 comprises 15 residues. The CDR3 DNA has 45 bases and is translated from base 1. Moderately to severely active disease, a Clinical Activity Score of at least 3, a NOSPECS grade of at least 4, and a duration under 3 months were present in ophthalmopathy patients. Exclusion was applied to patients with uncontrolled infections, other autoimmune diseases, pregnancy or lactation. Diagnoses were established on the basis of clinical symptoms, serum thyroxine and TRAb, thyroid ultrasound, and orbital computed tomography. PBMCs were separated from over 9 ml of fresh peripheral blood using Ficoll-Paque density gradient centrifugation. Trizol reagent was used to extract total RNA, and RNA quality was then checked on an Agilent 2100 Bioanalyzer.

The TCR beta CDR3 regions were amplified from the RNA transcripts. The TCR CDR3 was subjected to a first round of RT-PCR using the HTBI primer set and the Qiagen OneStep RT-PCR kit. Libraries were constructed in a second round of multiplex PCR, after which size selection and purification were carried out. Paired-end sequencing of the libraries was performed with 100 bp reads on an Illumina HiSeq2000. Turning to the authors' computational methods: SOAPnuke was used to process the raw data, throwing out any read that contained adapters or uncalled bases, had a mean Phred below 15, or lacked an exact constant-primer or identifier match. High-quality paired reads were merged using COPE v1.2.5, and each unique nucleotide sequence was defined as a clonotype. MiTCR v1.1 was used to align the clonotypes against IMGT TRBV, TRBD and TRBJ reference segments. The analysis included only V-J combinations with a frequency above 0.0001, which together covered more than 99% of the repertoires. A TCS score was defined as the ratio between F50 (clonal expansion) and ExV (chaos), using BLOSUM62-based TCRdist between CDR3 peptides within each V-J. Welch's t-statistics and random forest reduced around 520 V-J features to 10 to 15, which were used in a naive Bayes classifier (R e1071). The public reads were reanalyzed by TCRdb: fastp trimming at Q25, MiXCR alignment, in-frame beta chains only. Rows with one shared CDR3 protein collapse into an entry with the most common genes and DNA. Here the V and J calls rest on TCRdb's processing, not on the authors' analysis. The sample table records about 400,000 distinct CDR3 sequences; roughly 14% of these occur just once. The ten largest clones capture less than 15% of the sample.

This chain is built from TRBV6-4 and TRBJ2-5; tentative D gene TRBD2, with 6 bases matching. The TCR originated in a man between 18 and 29 years old with Graves' ophthalmopathy. What was sequenced was blood. The CDR3 region reads CASSPVLAAQETQYF. The DNA reads TGTGCCAGCAGCCCAGTTTTAGCGGCACAAGAGACCCAGTACTTC.